These 8 T cell receptor beta chains originate from one sample sequenced in a study of OX40 agonist ivuxolimab in advanced cancers. Sequenced by immunoSEQ multiplex PCR; TCRdb stores in-frame clones only, minus some. This sample has 77,000 or so clones, with 60% to 80% found just once. Source: CD4+ or CD8+ T cells sorted from blood, taken in a trial of the OX40 agonist ivuxolimab. The receptor set was obtained from an adult with an advanced solid tumor such as melanoma, head and neck, liver or kidney cancer.

Turning to this clone: Within the sample, other DNA sequences also encode this same CDR3. This chain uses TRBV27 with TRBJ1-2; D perhaps matches TRBD1 (5 bases). Germline loops: CDR1 MNHEY, CDR2 SMNVEV (reference sequence). CDR3 size: 14 residues. V was trimmed by 2 bases and J by 3 bases, leaving 10 bases between them. CDR3 sequence: CASSLRQGHYGYTF. The CDR3, as DNA: TGTGCCAGCAGTTTAAGGCAGGGCCACTATGGCTACACCTTC.

The chain has TRBV10-3 and TRBJ1-3, with no clear D. This CDR3 is built from 16 residues. Germline V CDR1 and CDR2: ENHRY, SYGVKD. The V gene lost 6 bases and the J gene lost 3 bases, with 18 bases spanning the gap. The CDR3 protein is CAISKSGRASGNTIYF. The CDR3 region has the DNA TGTGCCATCAGCAAGTCCGGCCGGGCTAGTGGAAACACCATATATTTT.

The J gene is TRBJ1-1, the V gene TRBV6-1, with D possibly being TRBD1 (5 bases). There are 13 residues in the CDR3. V dropped 9 bases and J dropped 0 bases, with 11 bases sitting between them. Germline-derived CDR1 and CDR2 are MNHNS and SASEGT. The CDR3 sequence: CASSRVMNTEAFF. The CDR3 region has the DNA TGTGCCAGTTCCAGGGTGATGAACACTGAAGCTTTCTTT.

The chain carries TRBV5-1 and TRBJ2-7; D is ambiguous. The V gene lost 0 bases and the J gene lost 7 bases, with 14 bases spanning the gap. Germline V gives CDR1 SGHRS, CDR2 YFSETQ. CDR3 size: 14 residues. CDR3 in DNA: TGCGCCAGCAGCTTGGGCCACTCCGAGGAGGAGCAGTACTTC. Encoded protein: CASSLGHSEEEQYF.

The chain joins TRBV11-3 to TRBJ2-7, with TRBD1 matching 7 bases. From germline, CDR1 is SGHNT and CDR2 YENEEA. The junction had 8 bases not matched to a gene; V was cut back by 5 bases and J by 1 base. This CDR3 region has 15 residues. CDR3: CASSRTGDLSYEQYF. In DNA, the CDR3 is TGTGCCAGCAGCCGTACAGGGGATCTATCCTACGAGCAGTACTTC.

This clone was seen a single time. The chain couples TRBV9 to TRBJ2-3, with D possibly being TRBD1 or TRBD2 (5 bases each). The CDR3 is 16 residues long. V lost 0 bases, J lost 1 base, and 12 bases lay in between. Germline V gene sequence: CDR1 SGDLS, CDR2 YYNGEE. CDR3 DNA sequence: TGTGCCAGCAGCGTAGCGGTTCTGGGGGGCACAGATACGCAGTATTTT. It yields the protein CASSVAVLGGTDTQYF.

The genes are TRBV6-1 and TRBJ1-1; a weak D match, TRBD1 (6 bases). This CDR3 is built from 15 residues. Germline V gene lookup returns CDR1 MNHNS and CDR2 SASEGT. V was cut by 4 bases and J by 2 bases, with 14 bases left in between. CDR3 bases: TGTGCCAGCAGTGGTGCCCCCAGGGGCAACACTGAAGCTTTCTTT. Protein: CASSGAPRGNTEAFF.

V gene TRBV28 combines with J gene TRBJ2-6, with 8 bases matching TRBD1. This CDR3 is built from 17 residues. Germline V gene sequence: CDR1 MDHEN, CDR2 SYDVKM. V shed 5 bases, J shed 2 bases, and the junction held 8 bases outside the gene matches. DNA of the CDR3: TGTGCCAGCAGTCCTGGACAGGGAAAAGCTGGGGCCAACGTCCTGACTTTC. Residues: CASSPGQGKAGANVLTF.